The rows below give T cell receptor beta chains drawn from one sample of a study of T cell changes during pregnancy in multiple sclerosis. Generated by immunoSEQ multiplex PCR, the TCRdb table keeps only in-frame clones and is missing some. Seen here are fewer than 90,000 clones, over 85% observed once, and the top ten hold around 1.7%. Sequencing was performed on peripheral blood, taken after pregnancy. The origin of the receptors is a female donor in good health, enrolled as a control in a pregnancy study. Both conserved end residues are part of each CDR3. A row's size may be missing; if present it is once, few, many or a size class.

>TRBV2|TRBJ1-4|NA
CASRETGNEKLFF
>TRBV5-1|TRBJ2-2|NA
CASSTGQNTGELFF
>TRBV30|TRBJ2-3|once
CAWRAGGKGDTQYF
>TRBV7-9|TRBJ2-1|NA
CASSLDREVPYNEQFF
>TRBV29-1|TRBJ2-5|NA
CSVYRDQETQYF
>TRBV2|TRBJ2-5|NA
CASSNLGGSDQETQYF
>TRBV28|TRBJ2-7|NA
CAGGDIAGMQQYF
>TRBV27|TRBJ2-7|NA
CASSLSFGTGAYEQYF
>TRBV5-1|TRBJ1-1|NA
CASSSYRGDTEAFF
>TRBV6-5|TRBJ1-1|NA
CASSYEQGVGEAFF
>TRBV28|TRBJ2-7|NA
CASSATGVPSYEQYF
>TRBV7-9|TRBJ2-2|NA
CASSLAVGGPNTGELFF
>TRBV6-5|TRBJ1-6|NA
CASSYDRVGNSPLHF
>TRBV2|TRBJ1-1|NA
CASRDRGRWTEAFF
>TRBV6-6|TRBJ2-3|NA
CASRLTSVRTDTQYF
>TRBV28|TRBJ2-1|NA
CASSFWREVNEQFF
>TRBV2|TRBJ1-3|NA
CASSAKTRQAPSSGNTIYF
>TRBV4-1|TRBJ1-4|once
CASRRTGYEKLFF
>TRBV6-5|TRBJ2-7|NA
CASSYSWDSSYEQYF
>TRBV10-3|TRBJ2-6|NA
CAISGRTAMAGANVLTF
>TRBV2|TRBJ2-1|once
CASSEFGGSYNEQFF
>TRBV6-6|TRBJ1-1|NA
CASSYSGQSNTEAFF
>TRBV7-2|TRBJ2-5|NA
CASSLGFRGQETQYF
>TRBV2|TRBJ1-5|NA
CASSSRSLRSNQPQHF
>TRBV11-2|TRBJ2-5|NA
CASSSGTSGRETQYF
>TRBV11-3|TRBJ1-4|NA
CASSRTDCNEKLFF
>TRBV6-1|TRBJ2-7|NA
CASSDGDFYEQYF
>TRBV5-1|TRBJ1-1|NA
CASSLVPGNTEAFF
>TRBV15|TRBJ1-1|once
CATSIPDRAKAFF
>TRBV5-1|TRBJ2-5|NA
CASSLKTFETQYF
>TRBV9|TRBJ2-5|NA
CASSAGYVGETQYF
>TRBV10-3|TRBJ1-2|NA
CAISASSGYTF
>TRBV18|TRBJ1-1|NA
CASSPRQATEAFF
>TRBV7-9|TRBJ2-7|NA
CASSLSHPAPQYF
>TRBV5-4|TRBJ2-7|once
CASRPGQGVTAAYEQYF
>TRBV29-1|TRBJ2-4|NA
CSVVISSGGLKNIQYF
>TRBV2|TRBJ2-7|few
CASSRVVGEQYF
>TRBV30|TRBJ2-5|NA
CAWSQEELKAGGETQYF
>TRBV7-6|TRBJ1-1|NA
CASSLISDTEAFF
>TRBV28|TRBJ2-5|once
CASALRLIQETQYF
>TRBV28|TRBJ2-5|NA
CASSATGVETQYF
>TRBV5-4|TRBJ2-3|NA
CASSPGLASDTQYF
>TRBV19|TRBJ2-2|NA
CASTDRRTTNTGELFF
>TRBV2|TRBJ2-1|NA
CASRLAGDHNEQFF
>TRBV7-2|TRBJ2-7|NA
CASSLSTSGRFGEQYF
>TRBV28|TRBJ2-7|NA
CASIATGEYYEQYF
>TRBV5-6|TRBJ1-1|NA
CASSRETGAAEAFF
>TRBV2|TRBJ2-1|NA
CASNRASGSNEQFF
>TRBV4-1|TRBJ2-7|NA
CASSPDSSYEQYF
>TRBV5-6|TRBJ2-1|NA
CASSFLGQESYNEQFF